The source of this T cell receptor (beta chain) is a study of T cell changes during pregnancy in multiple sclerosis. In germline, CDR1 is MNHNS, CDR2 SASEGT. CDR3 length: 15 residues. V dropped 3 bases and J dropped 2; count of bases not matched to a gene: 4. TCRdb keeps only in-frame clones here, not all; method: immunoSEQ multiplex PCR. The sample carries roughly 48,000 clones, over 90% recorded once. The TCR originated in a female donor with multiple sclerosis, enrolled in a pregnancy study. V usage is TRBV6-1 and J usage is TRBJ2-3, with 8 bases matching TRBD2. The sample consisted of CD8+ T cells from peripheral blood mononuclear cells, taken in the first trimester of pregnancy. CDR3 region: CASSDGSGTTDTQYF. The CDR3 DNA reads TGTGCCAGCAGTGATGGTAGCGGGACCACAGATACGCAGTATTTT.